This T cell receptor (beta chain) stems from a study of blood T cell repertoires in COVID-19. Looking at the study overall: Acute and convalescent COVID-19 specimens originated in the United States, Italy and Spain. In each case, the material was cDNA or gDNA derived from T cells, B-cell-depleted T cells, or PBMCs.

Original data processing: Counts of nucleated cells, estimated from reference gene primer amplification, were obtained. Profiling relied on immunoSEQ multiplex PCR, and the TCRdb table lists in-frame clones only, not all of them. V and J calls and clone size are those listed in that table; D and trimming were worked out from the DNA. This sample carries about 270,000 clones, more than 70% of them seen once, and the ten largest clones take 0.95% to 1.5%. The CDR3 totals 13 residues. V lost 3 bases to trimming and J lost 4 bases, with 7 bases between them. Grouping used clinical history reported by participants in a survey and questionnaire. This clone was seen only once.

The clonotype was recovered from a woman aged 40 to 50 with acute COVID-19. Sequencing input: PBMCs or T cells enriched from blood (not recorded which). The chain joins TRBV12-3 or TRBV12-4 to TRBJ1-5; no firm D call. As DNA, the CDR3 is TGTGCCAGCAGTTTTAATGTTAATCAGCCCCAGCATTTT. Translated: CASSFNVNQPQHF.